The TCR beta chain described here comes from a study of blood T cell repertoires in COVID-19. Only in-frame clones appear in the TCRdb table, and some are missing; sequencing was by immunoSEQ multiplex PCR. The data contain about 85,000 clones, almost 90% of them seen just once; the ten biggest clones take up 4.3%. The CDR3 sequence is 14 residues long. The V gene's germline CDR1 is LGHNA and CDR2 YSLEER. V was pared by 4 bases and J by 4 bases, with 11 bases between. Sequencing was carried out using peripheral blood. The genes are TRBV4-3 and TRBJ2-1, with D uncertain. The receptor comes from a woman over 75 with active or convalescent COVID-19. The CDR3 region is CASSPHPTYNEQFF. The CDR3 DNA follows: TGCGCCAGCAGCCCCCACCCGACTTACAATGAGCAGTTCTTC.